This TCR beta chain emerged from a study of CD8 T cells in Susac syndrome. CDR1 is LNHDA, CDR2 SQIVND, per germline (reference sequence). V was cut by 2 bases and J by 7 bases, with 8 bases left in between. The CDR3 extends over 13 amino acids. Overall study findings and caveats: The study admitted that it had a relatively small number of individuals in its TCR sequencing and HLA analysis.

CD8+ and CD4+ T cells from blood underwent TCR beta sequencing. Those who served as multiple sclerosis controls were treatment-naive patients with stable or active relapsing-remitting disease. Comment on this clonotype: What it binds is not known.

RNA in amounts of roughly 0.5 to 1 ug was reverse transcribed with random hexamers. TCRdb independently ran MiXCR on the immunoSEQ multiplex PCR reads; one entry per CDR3 protein. In the table there are fewer than 300,000 distinct CDR3 sequences, 70% to 90% of which are singletons. Sample: CD8+ T cells from PBMCs. This rearrangement joins TRBV19 to TRBJ2-2, with D hard to call. This receptor was identified in a human donor with multiple sclerosis. Here the CDR3 DNA reads TGTGCCAGTAGTATAACCCCTAACGGGGAGCTGTTTTTT. Translation: CASSITPNGELFF.